This record covers a single T cell receptor (beta chain). The antigen is undetermined. This sample is part of a study of cytomegalovirus exposure and HLA in healthy donors. On the study more broadly: Researchers previously reported finding fewer than 140 million unique TCR beta sequences from around 200 million T cells. Study-wide results and caveats: In a later analysis, V- and J-gene trimming of beta chains associated with a DCLRE1C missense variant, replicated independently. A list of more than 150 TCR beta chains associated with cytomegalovirus was given.

PCR involved 60 Vbeta and 13 Jbeta primers. Assay used: immunoSEQ multiplex PCR; TCRdb lists only in-frame clones, some missing. The repertoire holds about 170,000 clones, with around 73% as singletons. CDR1 and CDR2 from the germline V gene are ENHRY and SYGVKD. The CDR3 spans 12 residues. The ends were cut back, 2 bases at V and 8 bases at J, with 7 bases in the middle. The sample taken for sequencing was PBMCs. The chain couples TRBV10-3 to TRBJ2-1, with D unresolved. The TCR was taken from a woman under 30 in good health and CMV-seropositive. The CDR3 bases are TGTGCCATCAGTGAGAGGCTAGATGAGCAGTTCTTC. Translated, it gives CAISERLDEQFF.